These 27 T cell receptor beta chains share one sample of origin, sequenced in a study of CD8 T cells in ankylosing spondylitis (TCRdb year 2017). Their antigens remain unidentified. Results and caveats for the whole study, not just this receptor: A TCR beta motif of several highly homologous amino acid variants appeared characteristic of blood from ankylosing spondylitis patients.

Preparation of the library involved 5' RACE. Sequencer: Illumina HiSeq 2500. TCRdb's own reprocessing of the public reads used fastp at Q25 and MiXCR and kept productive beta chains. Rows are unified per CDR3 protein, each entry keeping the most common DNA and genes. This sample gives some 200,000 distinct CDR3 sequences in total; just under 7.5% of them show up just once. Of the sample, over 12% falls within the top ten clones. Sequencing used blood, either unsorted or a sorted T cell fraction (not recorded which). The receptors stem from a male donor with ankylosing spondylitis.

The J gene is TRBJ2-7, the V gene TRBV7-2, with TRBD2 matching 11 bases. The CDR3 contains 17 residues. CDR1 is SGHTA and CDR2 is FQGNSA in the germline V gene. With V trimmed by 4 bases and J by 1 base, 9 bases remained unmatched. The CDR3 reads CASSSKLAGVGSYEQYF. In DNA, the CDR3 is TGTGCCAGCAGCTCTAAACTAGCGGGAGTGGGGTCCTACGAGCAGTACTTC. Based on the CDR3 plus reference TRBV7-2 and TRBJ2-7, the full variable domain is GAGVSQSPSNKVTEKGKDVELRCDPISGHTALYWYRQSLGQGLEFLIYFQGNSAPDKSGLPSDRFSAERTGGSVSTLTIQRTQQEDSAVYLCASSSKLAGVGSYEQYFGPGTRLTVT.

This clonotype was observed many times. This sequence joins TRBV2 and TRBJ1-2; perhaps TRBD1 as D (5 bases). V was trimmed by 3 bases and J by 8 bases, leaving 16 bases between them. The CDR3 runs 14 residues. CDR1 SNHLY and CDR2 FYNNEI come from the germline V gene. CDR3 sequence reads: CASSDDGGPYGYTF. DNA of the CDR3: TGTGCCAGCAGTGACGACGGGGGACCCTACGGCTACACCTTC.

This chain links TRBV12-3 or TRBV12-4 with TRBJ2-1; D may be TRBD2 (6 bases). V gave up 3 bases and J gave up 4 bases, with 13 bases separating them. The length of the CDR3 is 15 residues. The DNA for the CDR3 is TGTGCCAGCAGTTTGTGGGAGGAGGCTTACAATGAGCAGTTCTTC. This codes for CASSLWEEAYNEQFF.

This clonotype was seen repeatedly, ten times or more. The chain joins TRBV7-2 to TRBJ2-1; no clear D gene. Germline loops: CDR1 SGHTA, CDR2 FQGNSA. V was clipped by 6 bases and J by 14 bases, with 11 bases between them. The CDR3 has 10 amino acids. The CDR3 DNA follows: TGTGCCAGCAGTCGCGATGGTGAGTTCTTC. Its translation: CASSRDGEFF.

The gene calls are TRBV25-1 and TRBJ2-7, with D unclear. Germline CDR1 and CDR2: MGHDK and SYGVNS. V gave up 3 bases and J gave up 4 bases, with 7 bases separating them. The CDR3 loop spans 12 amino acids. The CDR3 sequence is CASSDFGYEQYF. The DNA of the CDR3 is TGTGCCAGCAGTGATTTCGGGTACGAGCAGTACTTC.

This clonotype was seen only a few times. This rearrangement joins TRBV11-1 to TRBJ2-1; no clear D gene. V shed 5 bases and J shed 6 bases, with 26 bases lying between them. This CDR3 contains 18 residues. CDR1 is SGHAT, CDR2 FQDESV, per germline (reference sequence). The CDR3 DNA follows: TGTGCCAGCAGCCCCCGCGGTGTGCGGCAGGTCCCTCCCAATGAGCAGTTCTTC. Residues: CASSPRGVRQVPPNEQFF.

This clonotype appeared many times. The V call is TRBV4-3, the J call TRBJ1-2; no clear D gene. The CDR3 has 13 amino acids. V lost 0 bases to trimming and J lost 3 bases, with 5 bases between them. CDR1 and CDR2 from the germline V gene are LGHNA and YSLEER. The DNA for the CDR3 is TGCGCCAGCAGCCAAGAGCAGTACTATGGCTACACCTTC. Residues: CASSQEQYYGYTF.

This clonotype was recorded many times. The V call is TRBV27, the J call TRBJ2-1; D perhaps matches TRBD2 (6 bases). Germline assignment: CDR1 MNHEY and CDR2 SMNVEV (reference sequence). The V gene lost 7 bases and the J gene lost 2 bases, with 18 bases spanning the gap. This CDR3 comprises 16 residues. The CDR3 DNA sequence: TGTGCCAGCACCGCAAGCGGGTTGAACCCCTACAATGAGCAGTTCTTC. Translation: CASTASGLNPYNEQFF.

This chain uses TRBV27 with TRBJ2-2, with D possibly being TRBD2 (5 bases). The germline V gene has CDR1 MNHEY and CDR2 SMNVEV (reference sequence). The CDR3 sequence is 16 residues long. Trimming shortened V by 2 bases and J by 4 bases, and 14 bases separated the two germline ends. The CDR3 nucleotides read TGTGCCAGCAGTTTAATTGAGGGCAACCCCACCGGGGAGCTGTTTTTT. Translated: CASSLIEGNPTGELFF.

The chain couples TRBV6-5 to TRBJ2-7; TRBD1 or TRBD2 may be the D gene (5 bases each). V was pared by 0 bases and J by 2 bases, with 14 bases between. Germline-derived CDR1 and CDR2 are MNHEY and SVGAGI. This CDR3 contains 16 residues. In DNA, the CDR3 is TGTGCCAGCAGTTACTCGATGGGACCGACCCCCTACGAGCAGTACTTC. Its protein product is CASSYSMGPTPYEQYF.

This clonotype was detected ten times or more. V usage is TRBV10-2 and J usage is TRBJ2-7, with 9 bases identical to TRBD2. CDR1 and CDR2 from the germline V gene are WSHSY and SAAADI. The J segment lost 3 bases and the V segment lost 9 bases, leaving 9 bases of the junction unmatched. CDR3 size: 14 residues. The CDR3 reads CARASGKALYEQYF. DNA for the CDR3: TGCGCCAGGGCTAGCGGGAAGGCCCTCTACGAGCAGTACTTC.

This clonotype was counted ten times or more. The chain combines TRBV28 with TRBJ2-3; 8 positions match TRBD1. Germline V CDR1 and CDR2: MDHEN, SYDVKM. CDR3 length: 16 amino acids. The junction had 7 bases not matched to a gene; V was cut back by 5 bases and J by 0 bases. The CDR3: CASSLGTGRSTDTQYF. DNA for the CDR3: TGTGCCAGCAGTCTAGGGACAGGTAGAAGCACAGATACGCAGTATTTT.

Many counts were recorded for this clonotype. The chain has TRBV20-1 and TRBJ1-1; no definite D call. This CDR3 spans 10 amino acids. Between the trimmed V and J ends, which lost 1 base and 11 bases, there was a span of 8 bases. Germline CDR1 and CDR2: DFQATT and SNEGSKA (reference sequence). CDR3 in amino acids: CSARGDWAFF. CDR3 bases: TGCAGTGCTAGAGGGGATTGGGCTTTCTTT.

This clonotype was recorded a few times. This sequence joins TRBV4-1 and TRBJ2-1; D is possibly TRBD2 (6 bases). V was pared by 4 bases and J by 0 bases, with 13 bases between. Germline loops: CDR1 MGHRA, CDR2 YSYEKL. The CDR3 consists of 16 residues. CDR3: CASSLEVAASYNEQFF. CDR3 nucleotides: TGCGCCAGCAGCCTGGAGGTAGCGGCCTCCTACAATGAGCAGTTCTTC.

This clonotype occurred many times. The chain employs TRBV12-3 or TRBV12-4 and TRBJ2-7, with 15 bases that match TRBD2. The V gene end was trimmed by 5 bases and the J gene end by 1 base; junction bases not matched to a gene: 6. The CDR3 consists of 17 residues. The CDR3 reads CASSAGLAGGQSYEQYF. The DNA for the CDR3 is TGTGCCAGCAGTGCGGGACTAGCGGGAGGCCAATCCTACGAGCAGTACTTC.

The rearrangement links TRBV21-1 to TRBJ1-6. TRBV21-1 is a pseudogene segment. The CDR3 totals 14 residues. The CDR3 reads CALRRSSYNSPLHF. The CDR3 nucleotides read TGTGCCCTGAGGCGGAGCTCCTATAATTCACCCCTCCACTTT.

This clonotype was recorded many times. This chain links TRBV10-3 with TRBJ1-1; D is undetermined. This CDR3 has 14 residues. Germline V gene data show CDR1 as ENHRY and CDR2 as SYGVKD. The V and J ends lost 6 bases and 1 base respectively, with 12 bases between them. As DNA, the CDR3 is TGTGCCATCAGAGAGCGCGGCGGGAACACTGAAGCTTTCTTT. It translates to CAIRERGGNTEAFF.

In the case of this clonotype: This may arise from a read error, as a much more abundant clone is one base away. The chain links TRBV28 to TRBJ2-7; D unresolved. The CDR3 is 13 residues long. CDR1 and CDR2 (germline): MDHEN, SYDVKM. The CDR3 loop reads CASSNIDSYQQYF. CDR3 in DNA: TGTGCCAGCAGCAACATTGACTCCTACCAGCAGTACTTC. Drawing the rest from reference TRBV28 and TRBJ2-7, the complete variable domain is DVKVTQSSRYLVKRTGEKVFLECVQDMDHENMFWYRQDPGLGLRLIYFSYDVKMKEKGDIPEGYSVSREKKERFSLILESASTNQTSMYLCASSNIDSYQQYFGPGTRLTVT.

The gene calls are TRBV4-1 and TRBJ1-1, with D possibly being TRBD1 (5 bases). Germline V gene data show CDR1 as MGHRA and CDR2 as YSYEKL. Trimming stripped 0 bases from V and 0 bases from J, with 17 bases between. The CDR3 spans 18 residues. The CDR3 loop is CASSQDGRVGDMNTEAFF. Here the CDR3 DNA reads TGCGCCAGCAGCCAAGATGGCAGGGTGGGGGATATGAACACTGAAGCTTTCTTT.

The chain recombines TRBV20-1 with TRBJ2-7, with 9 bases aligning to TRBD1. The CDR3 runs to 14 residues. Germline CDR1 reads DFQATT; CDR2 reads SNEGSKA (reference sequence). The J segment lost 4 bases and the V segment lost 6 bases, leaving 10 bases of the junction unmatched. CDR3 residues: CSAQGHRGLYEQYF. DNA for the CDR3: TGCAGTGCCCAGGGGCACAGGGGGCTATACGAGCAGTACTTC.

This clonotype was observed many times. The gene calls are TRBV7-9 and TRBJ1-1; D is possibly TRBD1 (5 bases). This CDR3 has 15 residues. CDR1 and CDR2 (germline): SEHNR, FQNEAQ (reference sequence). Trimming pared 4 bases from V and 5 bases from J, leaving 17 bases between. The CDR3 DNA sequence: TGTGCCAGCAGCTCCAGGGACTCTAAAAGGACTGAAGCTTTCTTT. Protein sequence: CASSSRDSKRTEAFF.

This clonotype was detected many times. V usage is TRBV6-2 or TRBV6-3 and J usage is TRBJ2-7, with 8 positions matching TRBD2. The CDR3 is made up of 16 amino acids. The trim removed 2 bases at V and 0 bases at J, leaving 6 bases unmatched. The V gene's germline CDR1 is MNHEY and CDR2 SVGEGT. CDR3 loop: CASSYALAGTSYEQYF. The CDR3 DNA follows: TGTGCCAGCAGTTACGCTTTAGCGGGGACCTCCTACGAGCAGTACTTC.

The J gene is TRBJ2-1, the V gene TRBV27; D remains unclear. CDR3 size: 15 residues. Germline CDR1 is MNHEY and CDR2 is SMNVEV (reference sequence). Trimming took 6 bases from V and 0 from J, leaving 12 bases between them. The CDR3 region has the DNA TGTGCCAGCAGCCTAACCCTCCGCTCCTACAATGAGCAGTTCTTC. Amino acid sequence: CASSLTLRSYNEQFF.

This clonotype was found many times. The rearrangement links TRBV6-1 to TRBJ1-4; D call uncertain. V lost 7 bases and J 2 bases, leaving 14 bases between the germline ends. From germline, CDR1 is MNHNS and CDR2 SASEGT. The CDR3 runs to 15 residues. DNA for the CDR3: TGTGCCAGCATCTCCGGGGTTTCGACTAATGAAAAACTGTTTTTT. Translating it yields CASISGVSTNEKLFF.

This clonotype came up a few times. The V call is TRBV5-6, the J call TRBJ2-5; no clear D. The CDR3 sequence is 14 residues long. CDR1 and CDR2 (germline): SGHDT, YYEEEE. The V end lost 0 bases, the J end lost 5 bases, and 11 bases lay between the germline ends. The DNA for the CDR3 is TGTGCCAGCAGCTTGGAACTGCTTCGGGAGACCCAGTACTTC. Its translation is CASSLELLRETQYF.

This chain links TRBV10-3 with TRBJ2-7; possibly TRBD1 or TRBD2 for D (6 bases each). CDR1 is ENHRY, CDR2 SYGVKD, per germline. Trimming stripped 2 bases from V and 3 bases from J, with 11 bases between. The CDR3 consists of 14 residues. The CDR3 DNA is TGTGCCATCAGTGAGCGGACAGCGGGCTACGAGCAGTACTTC. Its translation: CAISERTAGYEQYF.

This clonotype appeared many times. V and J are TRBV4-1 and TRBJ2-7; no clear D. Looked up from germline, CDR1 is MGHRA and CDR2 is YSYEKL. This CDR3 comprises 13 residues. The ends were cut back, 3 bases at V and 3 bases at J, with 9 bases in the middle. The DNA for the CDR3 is TGCGCCAGCAGCCAGGGCCTAAACTACGAGCAGTACTTC. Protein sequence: CASSQGLNYEQYF.